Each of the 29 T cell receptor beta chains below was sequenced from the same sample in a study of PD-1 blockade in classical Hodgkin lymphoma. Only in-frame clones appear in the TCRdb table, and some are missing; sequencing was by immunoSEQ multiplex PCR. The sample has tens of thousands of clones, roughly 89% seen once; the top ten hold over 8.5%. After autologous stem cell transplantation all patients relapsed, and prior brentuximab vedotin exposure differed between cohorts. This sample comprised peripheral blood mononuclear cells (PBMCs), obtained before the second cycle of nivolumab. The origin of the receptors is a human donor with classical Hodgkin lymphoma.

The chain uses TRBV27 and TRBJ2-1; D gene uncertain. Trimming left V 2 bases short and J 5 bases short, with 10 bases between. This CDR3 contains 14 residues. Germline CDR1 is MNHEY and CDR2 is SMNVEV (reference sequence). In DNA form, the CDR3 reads TGTGCCAGCAGTTTACAGTTAGCCCACAATGAGCAGTTCTTC. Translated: CASSLQLAHNEQFF.

The CDR3: CASAIGNEKLFF. CDR3 DNA sequence: TGTGCCAGCGCGATTGGTAATGAAAAACTGTTTTTT. This chain joins TRBV18 and TRBJ1-4; D call uncertain. The V and J ends lost 8 bases and 4 bases respectively, with 8 bases between them. The CDR3 is 12 residues long. Per the germline V gene, CDR1 is KGHSH and CDR2 is LQKENI.

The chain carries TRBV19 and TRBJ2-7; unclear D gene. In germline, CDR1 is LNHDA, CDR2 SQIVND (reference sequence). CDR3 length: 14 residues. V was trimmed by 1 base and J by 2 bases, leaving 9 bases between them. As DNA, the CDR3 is TGTGCCAGTAGTATAGGCTACGAAGCCTACGAGCAGTACTTC. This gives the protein CASSIGYEAYEQYF.

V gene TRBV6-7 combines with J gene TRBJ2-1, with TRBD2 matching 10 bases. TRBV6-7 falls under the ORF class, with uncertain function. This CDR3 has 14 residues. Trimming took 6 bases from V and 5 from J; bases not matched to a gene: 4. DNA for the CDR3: TGTGCCAGCAGCAGCGGGAGGGCCGACAATGAGCAGTTCTTC. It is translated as CASSSGRADNEQFF.

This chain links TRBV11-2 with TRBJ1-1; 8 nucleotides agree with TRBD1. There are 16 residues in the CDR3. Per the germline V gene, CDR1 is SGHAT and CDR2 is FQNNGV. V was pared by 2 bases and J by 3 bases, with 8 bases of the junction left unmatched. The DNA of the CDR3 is TGTGCCAGCAGCTTAAACCAGGGGGCGCCGTACACTGAAGCTTTCTTT. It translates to CASSLNQGAPYTEAFF.

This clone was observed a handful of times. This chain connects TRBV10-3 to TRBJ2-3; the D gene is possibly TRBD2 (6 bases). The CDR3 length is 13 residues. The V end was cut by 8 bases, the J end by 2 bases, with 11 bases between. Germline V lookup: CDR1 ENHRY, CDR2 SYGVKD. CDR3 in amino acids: CAIGGETTDTQYF. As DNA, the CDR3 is TGTGCCATCGGCGGGGAAACCACAGATACGCAGTATTTT.

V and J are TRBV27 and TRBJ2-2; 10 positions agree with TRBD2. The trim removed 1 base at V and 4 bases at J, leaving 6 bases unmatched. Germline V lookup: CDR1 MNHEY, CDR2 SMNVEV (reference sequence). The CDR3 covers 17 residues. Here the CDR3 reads CASSLLYPSGGTGELFF. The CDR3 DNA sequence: TGTGCCAGCAGTTTATTGTACCCTAGCGGGGGCACCGGGGAGCTGTTTTTT.

For the CDR3, the DNA is TGTGCCAGCAGCCAAGTCACTTGGAGCGGAAACACCATATATTTT. It is translated as CASSQVTWSGNTIYF. This chain joins TRBV4-2 and TRBJ1-3; D is uncertain. V was shortened by 1 base and J by 4 bases, with 11 bases between the two germline ends. The CDR3 totals 15 residues. The germline V gene encodes CDR1 LGHNA and CDR2 YNFKEQ.

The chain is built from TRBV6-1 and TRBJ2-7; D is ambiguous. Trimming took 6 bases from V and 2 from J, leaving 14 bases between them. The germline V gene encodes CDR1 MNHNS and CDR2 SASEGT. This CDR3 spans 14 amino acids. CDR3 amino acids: CASRGRVIPYEQYF. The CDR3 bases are TGTGCCAGCAGAGGAAGGGTAATTCCCTACGAGCAGTACTTC.

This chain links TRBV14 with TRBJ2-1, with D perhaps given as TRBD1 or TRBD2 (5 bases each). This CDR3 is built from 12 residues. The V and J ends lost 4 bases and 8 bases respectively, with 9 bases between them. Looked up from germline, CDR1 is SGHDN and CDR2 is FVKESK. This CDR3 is CASSPGPHEQFF. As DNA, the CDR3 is TGTGCCAGCAGCCCGGGACCGCATGAGCAGTTCTTC.

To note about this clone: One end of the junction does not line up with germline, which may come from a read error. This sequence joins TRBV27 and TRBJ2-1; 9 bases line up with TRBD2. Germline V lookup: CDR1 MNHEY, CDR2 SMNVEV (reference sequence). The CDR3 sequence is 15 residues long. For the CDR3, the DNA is TGTGCCAGCAGTTTGCCCGGGACTAGCTACGATGAGCAGTTCTTC. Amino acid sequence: CASSLPGTSYDEQFF.

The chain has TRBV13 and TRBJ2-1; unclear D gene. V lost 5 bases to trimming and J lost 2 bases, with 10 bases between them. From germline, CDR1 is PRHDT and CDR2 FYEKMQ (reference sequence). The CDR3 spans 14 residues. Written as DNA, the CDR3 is TGTGCCAGCAGCACTCGACTGACCTACAATGAGCAGTTCTTC. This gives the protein CASSTRLTYNEQFF.

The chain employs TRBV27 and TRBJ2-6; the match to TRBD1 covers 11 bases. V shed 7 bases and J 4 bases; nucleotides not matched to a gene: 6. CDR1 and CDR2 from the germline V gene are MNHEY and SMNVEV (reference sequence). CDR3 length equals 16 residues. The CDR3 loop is CASTGTGGTGANVLTF. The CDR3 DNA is TGTGCCAGCACCGGGACAGGGGGGACCGGGGCCAACGTCCTGACTTTC.

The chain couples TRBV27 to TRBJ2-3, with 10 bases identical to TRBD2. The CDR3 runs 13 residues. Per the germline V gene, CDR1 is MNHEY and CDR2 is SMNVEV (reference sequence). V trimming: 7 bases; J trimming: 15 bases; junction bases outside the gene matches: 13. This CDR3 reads CASTPGTSETLYF. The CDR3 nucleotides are TGTGCCAGCACCCCGGGGACTAGCGAGACGCTTTATTTT.

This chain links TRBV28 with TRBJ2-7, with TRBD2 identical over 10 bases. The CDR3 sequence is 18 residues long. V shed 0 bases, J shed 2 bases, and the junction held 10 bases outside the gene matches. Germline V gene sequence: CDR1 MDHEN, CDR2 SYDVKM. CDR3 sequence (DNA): TGTGCCAGCAGTTTATGGTCTAGCGGGAGCCATATTACCTACGAGCAGTACTTC. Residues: CASSLWSSGSHITYEQYF.

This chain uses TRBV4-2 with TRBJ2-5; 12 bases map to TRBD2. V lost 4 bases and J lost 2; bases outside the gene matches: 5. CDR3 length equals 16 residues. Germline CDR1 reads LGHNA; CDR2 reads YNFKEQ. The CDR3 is CASSRASGGVQETQYF. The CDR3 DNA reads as TGTGCCAGCAGCCGGGCTAGCGGGGGGGTACAAGAGACCCAGTACTTC.

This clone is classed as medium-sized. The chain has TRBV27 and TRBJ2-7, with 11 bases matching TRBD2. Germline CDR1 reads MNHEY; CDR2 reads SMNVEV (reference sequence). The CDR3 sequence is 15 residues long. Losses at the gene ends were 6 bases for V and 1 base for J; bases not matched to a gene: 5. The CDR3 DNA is TGTGCCAGCAGCCGACTAGCGGGGACATCCTACGAGCAGTACTTC. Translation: CASSRLAGTSYEQYF.

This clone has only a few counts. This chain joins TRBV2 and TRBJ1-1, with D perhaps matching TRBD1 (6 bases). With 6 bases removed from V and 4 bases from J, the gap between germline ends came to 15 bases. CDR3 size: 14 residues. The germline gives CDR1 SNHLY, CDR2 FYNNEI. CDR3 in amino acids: CASSKLGGVTEAFF. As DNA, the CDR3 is TGTGCCAGCAGCAAGCTGGGGGGCGTCACTGAAGCTTTCTTT.

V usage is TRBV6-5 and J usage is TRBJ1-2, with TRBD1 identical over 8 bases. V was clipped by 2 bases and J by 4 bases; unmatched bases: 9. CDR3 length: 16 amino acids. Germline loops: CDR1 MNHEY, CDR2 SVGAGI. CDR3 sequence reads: CASSYGQGGSGYGYTF. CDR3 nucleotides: TGTGCCAGCAGTTACGGACAGGGAGGAAGTGGCTATGGCTACACCTTC.

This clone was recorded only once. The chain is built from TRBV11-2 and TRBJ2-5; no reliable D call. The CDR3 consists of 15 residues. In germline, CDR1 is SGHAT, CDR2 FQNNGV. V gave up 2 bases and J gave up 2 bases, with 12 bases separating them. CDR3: CASSLMEGSQETQYF. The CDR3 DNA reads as TGTGCCAGCAGCTTAATGGAAGGGTCTCAAGAGACCCAGTACTTC.

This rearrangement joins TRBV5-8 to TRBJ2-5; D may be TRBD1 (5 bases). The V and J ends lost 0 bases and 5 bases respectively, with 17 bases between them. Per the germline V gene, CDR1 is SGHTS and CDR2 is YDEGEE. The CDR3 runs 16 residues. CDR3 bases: TGTGCCAGCAGCTTGGGGGCGGCCCAGGGTTGGGAGACCCAGTACTTC. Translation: CASSLGAAQGWETQYF.

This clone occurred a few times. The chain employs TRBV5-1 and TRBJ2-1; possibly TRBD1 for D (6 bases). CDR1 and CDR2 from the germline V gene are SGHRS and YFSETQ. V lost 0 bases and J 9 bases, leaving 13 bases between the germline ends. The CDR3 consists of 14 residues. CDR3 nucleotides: TGCGCCAGCAGCTTGGACCTCAGGGGCGGTGAGCAGTTCTTC. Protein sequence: CASSLDLRGGEQFF.

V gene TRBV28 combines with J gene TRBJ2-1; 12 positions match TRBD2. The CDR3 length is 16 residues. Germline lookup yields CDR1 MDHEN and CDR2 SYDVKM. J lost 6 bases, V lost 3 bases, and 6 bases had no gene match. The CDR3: CASSLASGRASNEQFF. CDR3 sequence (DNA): TGTGCCAGCAGTTTGGCTAGCGGGAGGGCTTCCAATGAGCAGTTCTTC.

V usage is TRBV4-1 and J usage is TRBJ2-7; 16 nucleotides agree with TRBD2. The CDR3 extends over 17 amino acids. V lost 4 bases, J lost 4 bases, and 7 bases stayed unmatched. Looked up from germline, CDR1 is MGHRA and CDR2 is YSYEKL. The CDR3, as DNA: TGCGCCAGCAGCCGGGGACTAGCGGGGGGGCCAGGTTACGAGCAGTACTTC. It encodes CASSRGLAGGPGYEQYF.

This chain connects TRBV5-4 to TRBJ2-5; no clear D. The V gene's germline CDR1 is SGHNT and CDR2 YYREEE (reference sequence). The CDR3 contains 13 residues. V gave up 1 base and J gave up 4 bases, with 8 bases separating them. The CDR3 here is CASSLWEAETQYF. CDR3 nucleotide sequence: TGTGCCAGCAGCTTGTGGGAAGCAGAGACCCAGTACTTC.

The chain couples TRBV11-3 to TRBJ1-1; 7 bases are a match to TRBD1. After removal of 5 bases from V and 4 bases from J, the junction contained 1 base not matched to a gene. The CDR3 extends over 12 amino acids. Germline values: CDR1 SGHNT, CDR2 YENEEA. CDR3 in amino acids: CASSQGGTEAFF. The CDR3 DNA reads TGTGCCAGCAGCCAGGGGGGCACTGAAGCTTTCTTT.

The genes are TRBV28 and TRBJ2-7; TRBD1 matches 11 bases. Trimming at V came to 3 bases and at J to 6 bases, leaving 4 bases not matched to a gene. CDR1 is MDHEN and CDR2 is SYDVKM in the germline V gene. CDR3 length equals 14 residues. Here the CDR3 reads CASSFTGTGGEQYF. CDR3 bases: TGTGCCAGCAGTTTTACCGGGACAGGGGGCGAGCAGTACTTC.

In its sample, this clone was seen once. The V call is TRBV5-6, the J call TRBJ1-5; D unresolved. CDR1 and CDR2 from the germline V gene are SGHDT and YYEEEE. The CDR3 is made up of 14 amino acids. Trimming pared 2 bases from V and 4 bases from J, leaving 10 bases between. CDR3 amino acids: CASSLAGTNQPQHF. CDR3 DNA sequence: TGTGCCAGCAGCTTAGCAGGAACAAATCAGCCCCAGCATTTT.

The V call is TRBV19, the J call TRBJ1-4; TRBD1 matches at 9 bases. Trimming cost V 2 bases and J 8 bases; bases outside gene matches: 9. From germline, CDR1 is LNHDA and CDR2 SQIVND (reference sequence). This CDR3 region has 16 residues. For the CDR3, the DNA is TGTGCCAGTAGTATAACCTTACAGGGGGCAAGGGAAAAACTGTTTTTT. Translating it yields CASSITLQGAREKLFF.